This T cell receptor beta chain came from a study of response to subunit inactivated influenza vaccine. This clonotype occurred a few times. Its target is unknown. General observations from the study: The authors suggested that every seasonal influenza vaccination recruits few new T cells.

TCRdb reanalysed the RT-PCR reads using MiXCR and keeps one entry per CDR3 protein. The sample gives under 550,000 distinct CDR3 sequences, 7.2% of which show up once; about 12% is in the top ten. The CDR3 consists of 16 residues. Germline CDR1 and CDR2: DFQATT and SNEGSKA (reference sequence). V lost 3 bases and J 1 base, leaving 18 bases between the germline ends. J is TRBJ1-1 and V is TRBV20-1; possibly TRBD1 for D (6 bases). The starting material was PBMCs from blood, obtained approximately 25 months after vaccination. This clonotype originated in a man aged 45-69 years who received an inactivated influenza vaccine. CDR3 region: CSASPGAGVGNTEAFF. As DNA, the CDR3 is TGCAGTGCTAGCCCAGGGGCTGGGGTGGGGAACACTGAAGCTTTCTTT.